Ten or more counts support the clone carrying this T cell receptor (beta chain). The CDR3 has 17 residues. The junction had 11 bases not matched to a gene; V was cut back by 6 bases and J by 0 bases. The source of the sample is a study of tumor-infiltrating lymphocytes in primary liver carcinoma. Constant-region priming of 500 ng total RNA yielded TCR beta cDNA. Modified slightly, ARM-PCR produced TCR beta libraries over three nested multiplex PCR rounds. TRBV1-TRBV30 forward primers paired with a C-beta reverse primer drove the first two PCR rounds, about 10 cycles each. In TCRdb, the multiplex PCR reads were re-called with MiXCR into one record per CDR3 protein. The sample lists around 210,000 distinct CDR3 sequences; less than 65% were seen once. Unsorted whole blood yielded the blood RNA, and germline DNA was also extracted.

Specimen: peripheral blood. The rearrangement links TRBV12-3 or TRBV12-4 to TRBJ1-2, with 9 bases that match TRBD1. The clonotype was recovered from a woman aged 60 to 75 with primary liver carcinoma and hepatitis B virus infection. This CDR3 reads CASSRGQGHTTNYGYTF. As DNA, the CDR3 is TGTGCCAGCAGCCGCGGACAGGGGCACACCACTAACTATGGCTACACCTTC.